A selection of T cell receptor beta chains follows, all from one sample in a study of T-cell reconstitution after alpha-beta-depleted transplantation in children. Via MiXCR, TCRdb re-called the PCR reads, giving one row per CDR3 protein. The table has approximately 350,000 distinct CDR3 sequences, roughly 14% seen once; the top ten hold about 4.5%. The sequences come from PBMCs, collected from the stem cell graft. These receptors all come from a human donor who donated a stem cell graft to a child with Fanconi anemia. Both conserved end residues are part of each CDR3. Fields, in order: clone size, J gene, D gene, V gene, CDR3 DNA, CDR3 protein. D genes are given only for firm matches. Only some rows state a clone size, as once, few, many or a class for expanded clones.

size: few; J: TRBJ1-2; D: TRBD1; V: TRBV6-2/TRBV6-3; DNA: TGTGCCAGCCGGGACAGGGGGACCAACTATGGCTACACCTTC; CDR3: CASRDRGTNYGYTF
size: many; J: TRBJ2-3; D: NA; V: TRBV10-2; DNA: TGCGCCAGCAGTTTGGGACTTTTCTCCCGGACGCAGTATTTT; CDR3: CASSLGLFSRTQYF
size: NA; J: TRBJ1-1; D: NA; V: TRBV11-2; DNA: TGTGCCAGCAGCTTAGATATAGTAAACACTGAAGCTTTCTTT; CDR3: CASSLDIVNTEAFF
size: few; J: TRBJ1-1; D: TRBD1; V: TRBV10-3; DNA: TGTGCCATCAGTGAGCTGGGACAGGGCCTTGAAGCTTTCTTT; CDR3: CAISELGQGLEAFF
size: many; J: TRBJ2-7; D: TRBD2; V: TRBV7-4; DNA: TGTGCCAGCAGCTTAAAAAGAGCGGGGGATCAGTACTTC; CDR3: CASSLKRAGDQYF
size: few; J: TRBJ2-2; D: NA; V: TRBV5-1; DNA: TGCGCCAGCAGCTTGATCCATAACACCGGGGAGCTGTTTTTT; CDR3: CASSLIHNTGELFF
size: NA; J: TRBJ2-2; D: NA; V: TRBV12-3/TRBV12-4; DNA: TGTGCCAGCACCAGACAGAACACCGGGGAGCTGTTTTTT; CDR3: CASTRQNTGELFF
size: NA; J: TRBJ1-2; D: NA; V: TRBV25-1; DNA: TGTGCCAGCAGTGAATCGTACGGAGACTATGGCTACACCTTC; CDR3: CASSESYGDYGYTF
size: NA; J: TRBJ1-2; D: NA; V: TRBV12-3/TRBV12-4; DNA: TGTGCCAGCAGTTTAGCCGGGACGGGAATCTATGGCTACACCTTC; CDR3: CASSLAGTGIYGYTF
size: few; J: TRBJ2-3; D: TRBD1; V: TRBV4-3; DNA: TGCGCCAGCAGCCAAACCGGGACAGGGAGCACAGATACGCAGTATTTT; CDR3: CASSQTGTGSTDTQYF
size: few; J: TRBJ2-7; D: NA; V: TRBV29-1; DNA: TGCAGCGTTGAAAGGGGGTACGAGCAGTACTTC; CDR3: CSVERGYEQYF
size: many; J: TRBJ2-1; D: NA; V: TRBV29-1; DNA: TGCAGCGTAGGAGGTAGAGGGACCTACAATGAGCAGTTCTTC; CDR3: CSVGGRGTYNEQFF
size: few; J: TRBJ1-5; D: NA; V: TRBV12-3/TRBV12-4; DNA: TGTGCCAGCAGTCTGATAGGACTGCCTAATCAGCCCCAGCATTTT; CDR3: CASSLIGLPNQPQHF
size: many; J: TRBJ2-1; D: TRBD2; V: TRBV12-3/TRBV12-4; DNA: TGTGCCAGCAGCCCGGGGGGGCCGAATGAGCAGTTCTTC; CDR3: CASSPGGPNEQFF
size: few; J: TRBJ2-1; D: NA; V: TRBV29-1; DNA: TGCAGCGTTGAAGATAAGGACCGGAGCTCCTACAATGAGCAGTTCTTC; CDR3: CSVEDKDRSSYNEQFF
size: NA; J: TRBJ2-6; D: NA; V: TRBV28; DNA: TGTGCCAGCAGTCAAAACGCGGGGGCCAGCTCTGGGGCCAACGTCCTGACTTTC; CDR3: CASSQNAGASSGANVLTF
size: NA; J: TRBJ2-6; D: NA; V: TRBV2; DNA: TGTGCCAGCCCCGAAGGGGGGGCAGCTAGCTCTGGGGCCAACGTCCTGACTTTC; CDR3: CASPEGGAASSGANVLTF
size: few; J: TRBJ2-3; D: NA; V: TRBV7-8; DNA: TGTGCCAGTAAACCGGGACATAGCACAGATACGCAGTATTTT; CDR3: CASKPGHSTDTQYF
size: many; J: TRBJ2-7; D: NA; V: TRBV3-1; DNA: TGTGCCAGCAGCCAAGGACCCACGCCAACGTACGAGCAGTACTTC; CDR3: CASSQGPTPTYEQYF
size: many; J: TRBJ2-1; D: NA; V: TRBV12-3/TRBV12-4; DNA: TGTGCCAGCAGTTTATACACCTACAATGAGCAGTTCTTC; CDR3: CASSLYTYNEQFF
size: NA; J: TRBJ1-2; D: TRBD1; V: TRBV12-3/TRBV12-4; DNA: TGTGCCAGCAGTCCCCAGACCGGGACAGTTAACTATGGCTACACCTTC; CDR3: CASSPQTGTVNYGYTF
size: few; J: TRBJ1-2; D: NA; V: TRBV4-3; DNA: TGCGCCAGCAGCCCCACAGGCGGGGTAGACTATGGCTACACCTTC; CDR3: CASSPTGGVDYGYTF
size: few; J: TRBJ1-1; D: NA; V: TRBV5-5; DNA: TGTGCCAGCGACGGATTACTGGGTGCTGAAGCTTTCTTT; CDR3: CASDGLLGAEAFF
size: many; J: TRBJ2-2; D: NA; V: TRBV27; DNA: TGTGCCAGCAGTTGGGGTCGCTACACCGGGGAGCTGTTTTTT; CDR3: CASSWGRYTGELFF